This T cell receptor (beta chain) was identified in a study of shared clonotypes between healthy human individuals. About the study: Plates per donor: three CD4 naive, three CD4 memory, two CD8 naive, one CD8 memory.

V dropped 11 bases and J dropped 5 bases, with 18 bases sitting between them. The CDR3 sequence is 13 residues long. Germline V gene sequence: CDR1 MGHRA, CDR2 YSYEKL. The table came from immunoSEQ multiplex PCR; TCRdb's copy has only in-frame clones and leaves some out. The table shows 170,000 or so clones, with around 63% occurring only once. V gene TRBV4-1 combines with J gene TRBJ1-2; perhaps TRBD1 as D (5 bases). Source material: memory CD4+ T cells sorted from blood. Stated subset: CD45RA-negative fraction. The sequence came from a young man in good health. CDR3 protein: CAPHHQEGYGYTF. DNA for the CDR3: TGCGCCCCACACCACCAGGAGGGGTATGGCTACACCTTC.